The present TCR beta chain was sequenced within a study of T cell repertoires in ileal Crohn's disease. Measured with immunoSEQ multiplex PCR; TCRdb has only the in-frame clones, and not every one. The sample shows 11,000 to 15,000 clones, around four fifths of them seen only once. This CDR3 spans 15 amino acids. V was clipped by 2 bases and J by 5 bases; unmatched bases: 8. Germline V CDR1 and CDR2: SGHRS, YFSETQ. Specimen: ileal tissue. This TCR came from an adult with Crohn's disease. The J gene is TRBJ2-7, the V gene TRBV5-1; 9 bases agree with TRBD1. The CDR3 loop is CASSLPGTGRDEQYF. CDR3 coding DNA: TGCGCCAGCAGCTTACCCGGGACAGGGAGGGACGAGCAGTACTTC. Filled out from reference TRBV5-1 and TRBJ2-7, the complete variable domain reads KAGVTQTPRYLIKTRGQQVTLSCSPISGHRSVSWYQQTPGQGLQFLFEYFSETQRNKGNFPGRFSGRQFSNSRSEMNVSTLELGDSALYLCASSLPGTGRDEQYFGPGTRLTVT.